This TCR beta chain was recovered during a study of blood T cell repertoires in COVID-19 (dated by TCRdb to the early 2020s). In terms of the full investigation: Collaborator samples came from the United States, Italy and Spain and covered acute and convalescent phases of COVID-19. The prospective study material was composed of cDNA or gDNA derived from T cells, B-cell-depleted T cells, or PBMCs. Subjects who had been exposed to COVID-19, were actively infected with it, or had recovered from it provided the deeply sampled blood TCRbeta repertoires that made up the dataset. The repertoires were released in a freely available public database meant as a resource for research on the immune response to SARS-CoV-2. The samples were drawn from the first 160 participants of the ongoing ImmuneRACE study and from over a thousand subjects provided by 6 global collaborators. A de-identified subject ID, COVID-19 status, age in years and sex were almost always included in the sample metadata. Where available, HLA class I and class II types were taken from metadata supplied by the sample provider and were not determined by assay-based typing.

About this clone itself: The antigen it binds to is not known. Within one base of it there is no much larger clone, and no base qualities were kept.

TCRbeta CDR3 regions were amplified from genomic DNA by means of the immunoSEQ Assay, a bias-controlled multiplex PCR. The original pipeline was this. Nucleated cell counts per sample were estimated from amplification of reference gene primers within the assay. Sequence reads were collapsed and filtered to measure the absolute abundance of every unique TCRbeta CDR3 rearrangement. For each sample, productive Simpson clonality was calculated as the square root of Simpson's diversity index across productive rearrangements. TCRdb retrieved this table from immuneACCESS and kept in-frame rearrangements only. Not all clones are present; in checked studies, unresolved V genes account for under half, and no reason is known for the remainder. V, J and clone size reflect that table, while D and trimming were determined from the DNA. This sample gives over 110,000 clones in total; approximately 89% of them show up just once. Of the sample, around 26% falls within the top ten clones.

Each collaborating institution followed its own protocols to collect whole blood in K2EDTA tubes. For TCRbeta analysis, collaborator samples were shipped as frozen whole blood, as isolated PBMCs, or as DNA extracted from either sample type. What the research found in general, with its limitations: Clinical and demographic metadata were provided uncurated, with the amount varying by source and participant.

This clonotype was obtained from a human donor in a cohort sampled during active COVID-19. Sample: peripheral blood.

The CDR3 protein: CAINGQGGTDTQYF. The sequenced DNA is TGTGCCATCAACGGACAGGGAGGCACAGATACGCAGTATTTT. The rearranged chain carries TRBV10-3 and TRBJ2-3; a stretch of 8 junction bases matches TRBD1. Trimming removed 7 bases from V and 1 base from J; the gene matches leave 4 bases unexplained. Its CDR3 holds 14 amino acids, cysteine through phenylalanine. The DNA shown is the 42-base CDR3, in frame from base 1. According to the germline V gene, CDR1 reads ENHRY and CDR2 reads SYGVKD.